The 8 T cell receptor beta chains in this list originate from one sample, sequenced in a study of blood T cells in healthy people across ages. Using a J-beta primer mix together with a sample-barcoded 5' primer, a second PCR was run for 7 to 11 cycles. TCRdb re-called the 5' RACE reads through MiXCR, storing one row per CDR3 protein. The sample records about 690,000 distinct CDR3 sequences, around 38% being singletons. Sequencing was performed on blood. The receptors derive from a man aged 80 or over in good health.

This clonotype was detected a few times. The genes are TRBV2 and TRBJ1-2; weak D call: TRBD1 (6 bases). The CDR3 sequence is 15 residues long. V gave up 4 bases and J gave up 8 bases, with 20 bases separating them. Germline V gene lookup returns CDR1 SNHLY and CDR2 FYNNEI. The chain's CDR3 is CASSAEQGTRTGYTF. The DNA of the CDR3 is TGTGCCAGCAGTGCGGAACAGGGCACCCGGACGGGCTACACCTTC.

V and J are TRBV4-3 and TRBJ2-7; maybe TRBD1 (5 bases). Trimming cost V 0 bases and J 2 bases, with 11 bases left between them. Per germline, CDR1 LGHNA and CDR2 YSLEER. The CDR3 sequence is 15 residues long. In DNA form, the CDR3 reads TGCGCCAGCAGCCAAGAGGTACAGGTTACCTACGAGCAGTACTTC. This translates into CASSQEVQVTYEQYF.

This clonotype was observed a handful of times. The chain recombines TRBV6-2 or TRBV6-3 with TRBJ2-1; D remains ambiguous. The V gene's germline CDR1 is MNHEY and CDR2 SVGEGT. CDR3 length: 13 amino acids. V lost 2 bases and J 2 bases, leaving 4 bases between the germline ends. The CDR3 loop reads CASSYPPYNEQFF. As DNA, the CDR3 is TGTGCCAGCAGTTACCCGCCCTACAATGAGCAGTTCTTC.

In this sample, this clonotype turned up many times. The chain carries TRBV20-1 and TRBJ1-2; 7 bases are a match to TRBD1. This CDR3 spans 12 amino acids. CDR1 DFQATT and CDR2 SNEGSKA come from the germline V gene (reference sequence). Germline trimming cut 0 bases from V and 7 bases from J; bases unmatched to any gene: 2. DNA of the CDR3: TGCAGTGCTAGAGAGGACAGGACTGGCTACACCTTC. It translates to CSAREDRTGYTF.

The rearrangement uses TRBV20-1 and TRBJ1-4; no clear D gene. Trimming removed 1 base at V and 4 bases at J, with 10 bases between. The CDR3 has 14 residues. Germline CDR1 and CDR2: DFQATT and SNEGSKA (reference sequence). Written as DNA, the CDR3 is TGCAGTGCTAGAGCAGGTTTCAATAATGAAAAACTGTTTTTT. Its translation is CSARAGFNNEKLFF.

This clonotype appeared a few times. This chain joins TRBV2 and TRBJ2-5; 7 bases are shared with TRBD1. Germline trimming cut 6 bases from V and 10 bases from J; bases unmatched to any gene: 8. CDR3 length: 12 residues. CDR1 is SNHLY, CDR2 FYNNEI, per germline. CDR3 nucleotide sequence: TGTGCCAGCAGCGGGGACAGCGGAGACCAGTACTTC. Protein product: CASSGDSGDQYF. The full variable domain, with the rest looked up from reference TRBV2 and TRBJ2-5, is EPEVTQTPSHQVTQMGQEVILRCVPISNHLYFYWYRQILGQKVEFLVSFYNNEISEKSEIFDDQFSVERPDGSNFTLKIRSTKLEDSAMYFCASSGDSGDQYFGPGTRLLVL.

The sample holds a few counts of this clonotype. The chain recombines TRBV20-1 with TRBJ1-5, with 11 positions matching TRBD1. With V trimmed by 6 bases and J by 4 bases, 5 bases remained unmatched. The CDR3 has 14 amino acids. Germline CDR1 DFQATT, CDR2 SNEGSKA (reference sequence). The CDR3 region is CSAVGTGGNQPQHF. The DNA of the CDR3 is TGCAGTGCCGTTGGGACAGGGGGGAATCAGCCCCAGCATTTT.

This clonotype has a count of ten or more. This sequence joins TRBV29-1 and TRBJ2-6; no reliable D call. The CDR3 is 14 amino acids. Germline CDR1 and CDR2: SQVTM and ANQGSEA. Trimming took off 5 bases at V and 2 bases at J, with 10 bases between the two ends. CDR3 sequence: CSVRQAPGANVLTF. In DNA, the CDR3 is TGCAGCGTTCGGCAGGCTCCTGGGGCCAACGTCCTGACTTTC.